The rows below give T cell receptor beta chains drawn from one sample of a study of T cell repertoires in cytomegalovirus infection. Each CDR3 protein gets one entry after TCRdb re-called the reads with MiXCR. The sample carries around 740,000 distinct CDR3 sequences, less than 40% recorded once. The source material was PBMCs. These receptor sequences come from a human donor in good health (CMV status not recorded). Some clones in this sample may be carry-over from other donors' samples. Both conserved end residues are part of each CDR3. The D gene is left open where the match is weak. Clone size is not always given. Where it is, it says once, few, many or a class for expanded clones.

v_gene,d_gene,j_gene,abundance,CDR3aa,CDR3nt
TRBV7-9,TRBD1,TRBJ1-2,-,CASSLAGQRFGYTF,TGTGCCAGCAGCTTAGCGGGACAGAGGTTCGGCTACACCTTC
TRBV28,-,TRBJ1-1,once,CASSPPGARTEAFF,TGTGCCAGCAGTCCTCCGGGAGCCAGGACTGAAGCTTTCTTT
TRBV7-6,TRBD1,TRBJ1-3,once,CASSRGQPGAGNTIYF,TGTGCCAGCAGCAGGGGACAGCCAGGAGCTGGAAACACCATATATTTT
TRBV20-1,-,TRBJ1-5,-,CSSDPGVHQPQHF,TGCAGTTCTGACCCAGGGGTACACCAGCCCCAGCATTTT
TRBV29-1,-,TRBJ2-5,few,CSVRGAVQETQYF,TGCAGCGTACGGGGGGCGGTTCAAGAGACCCAGTACTTC
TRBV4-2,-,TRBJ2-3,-,CASSQEGAQRGPSTDTQYF,TGTGCCAGCAGCCAAGAGGGGGCTCAGCGGGGCCCCAGCACAGATACGCAGTATTTT
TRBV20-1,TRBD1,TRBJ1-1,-,CSARGQTNTEAFF,TGCAGTGCTAGGGGACAGACGAACACTGAAGCTTTCTTT
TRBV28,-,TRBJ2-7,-,CASSPRRGGYEQYF,TGTGCCAGCAGTCCCCGAAGAGGGGGCTACGAGCAGTACTTC
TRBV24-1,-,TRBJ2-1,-,CATSDGWQVRNEQFF,TGTGCCACCAGTGATGGGTGGCAGGTTCGCAATGAGCAGTTCTTC
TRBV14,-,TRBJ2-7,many,CASSHRTYEQYF,TGTGCCAGCAGCCATCGAACCTACGAGCAGTACTTC
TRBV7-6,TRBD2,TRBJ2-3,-,CASSLPGLAGRGNTQYF,TGTGCCAGCAGCTTACCCGGACTAGCGGGAAGAGGGAATACGCAGTATTTT
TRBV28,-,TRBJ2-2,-,CASSSTQDRRVGELFF,TGTGCCAGCAGTAGTACCCAGGATCGAAGGGTTGGGGAGCTGTTTTTT
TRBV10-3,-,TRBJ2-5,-,CAIGPSGWDDLGETQYF,TGTGCCATCGGCCCATCGGGTTGGGACGACCTTGGAGAGACCCAGTACTTC
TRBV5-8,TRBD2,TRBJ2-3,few,CASSLELGLAGHKIADTQYF,TGTGCCAGCAGCTTGGAATTGGGACTAGCGGGGCACAAGATTGCGGATACGCAGTATTTT
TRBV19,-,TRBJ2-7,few,CATTTTGYEQYF,TGTGCCACTACTACCACAGGGTACGAGCAGTACTTC
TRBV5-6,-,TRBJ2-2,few,CASSSAIGGWDPELFF,TGTGCCAGCAGCTCCGCCATTGGGGGGTGGGACCCCGAGCTGTTTTTT
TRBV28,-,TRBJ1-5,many,CATRSIDRQDQPQHF,TGTGCCACCCGTTCTATCGACAGGCAGGATCAGCCCCAGCATTTT
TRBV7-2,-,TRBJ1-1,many,CASSSRRDTEAFF,TGTGCCAGCAGCTCGCGTAGGGACACTGAAGCTTTCTTT
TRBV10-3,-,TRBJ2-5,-,CAIRDSMGETQYF,TGTGCCATCAGGGACAGTATGGGGGAGACCCAGTACTTC
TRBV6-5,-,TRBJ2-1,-,CASSYSMGGKSSYNEQFF,TGTGCCAGCAGTTACTCGATGGGCGGAAAGAGCTCCTACAATGAGCAGTTCTTC
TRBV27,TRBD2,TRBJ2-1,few,CASSPSGRAFSEQFF,TGTGCCAGCAGTCCAAGCGGGAGGGCCTTCAGTGAGCAGTTCTTC
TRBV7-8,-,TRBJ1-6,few,CASSATGFLSPLHF,TGTGCCAGCTCGGCTACAGGGTTTCTTTCACCCCTCCACTTT
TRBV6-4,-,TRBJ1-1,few,CASSDSRGGEAFF,TGTGCCAGCAGTGACTCGAGAGGGGGTGAAGCTTTCTTT
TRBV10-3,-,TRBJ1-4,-,CAIVDGYEKLFF,TGTGCCATCGTAGACGGGTATGAAAAACTGTTTTTT
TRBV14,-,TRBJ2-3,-,CASSPVVATASDTQYF,TGTGCCAGCAGCCCAGTGGTCGCGACGGCTTCAGATACGCAGTATTTT
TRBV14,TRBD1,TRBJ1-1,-,CASRRGQFEAFF,TGTGCCAGCAGGCGGGGACAGTTTGAAGCTTTCTTT
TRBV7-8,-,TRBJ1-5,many,CASSPLGTLNQPQHF,TGTGCCAGCAGCCCTCTCGGGACCCTTAATCAGCCCCAGCATTTT
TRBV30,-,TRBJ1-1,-,CAWSVRRNREAFF,TGTGCCTGGAGTGTTAGACGGAACCGAGAAGCTTTCTTT
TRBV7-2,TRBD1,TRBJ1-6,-,CASSLVGQVFSYNSPLRF,TGTGCCAGCAGCTTAGTGGGACAGGTCTTCTCCTATAATTCACCCCTCCGCTTT
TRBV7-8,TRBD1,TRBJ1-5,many,CASSDRRTGYQPQHF,TGTGCCAGCAGCGATAGGCGGACAGGGTATCAGCCCCAGCATTTT
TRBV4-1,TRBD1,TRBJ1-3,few,CASSQPQGAGNTIYF,TGCGCCAGCAGCCAGCCTCAGGGGGCTGGAAACACCATATATTTT
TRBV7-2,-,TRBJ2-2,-,CASSLELGNTGELFF,TGTGCCAGCAGCTTAGAACTAGGGAACACCGGGGAGCTGTTTTTT
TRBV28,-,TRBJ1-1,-,CASTSGGARTEAFF,TGTGCCAGCACCTCGGGAGGGGCTAGAACTGAAGCTTTCTTT
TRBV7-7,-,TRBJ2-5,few,CASSLWESEETQYF,TGTGCTAGCAGCTTGTGGGAGTCCGAAGAGACCCAGTACTTC
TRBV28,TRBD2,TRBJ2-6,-,CASHPGGQVNVLTF,TGTGCCAGCCACCCGGGGGGGCAGGTGAACGTCCTGACTTTC
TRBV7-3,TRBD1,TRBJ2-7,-,CASSLGGGTGRYEQYF,TGTGCCAGCAGCTTAGGTGGCGGGACAGGGCGTTACGAGCAGTACTTC
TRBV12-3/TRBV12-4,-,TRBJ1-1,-,CASRATGRNEAFF,TGTGCCAGCAGGGCCACGGGGCGTAACGAAGCTTTCTTT
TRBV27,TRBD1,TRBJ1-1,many,CASSRGGTVNTEAFF,TGTGCCAGCAGCCGCGGCGGGACAGTGAACACTGAAGCTTTCTTT
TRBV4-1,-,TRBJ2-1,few,CASSQGSRIYNEQFF,TGCGCCAGCAGCCAAGGATCGCGGATTTACAATGAGCAGTTCTTC
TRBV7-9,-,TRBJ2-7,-,CASSLGDVREQYF,TGTGCCAGCAGCTTGGGGGACGTAAGGGAGCAGTACTTC
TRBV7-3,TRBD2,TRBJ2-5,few,CASSQGGGPQETQYF,TGTGCCAGCAGCCAGGGCGGGGGGCCTCAAGAGACCCAGTACTTC
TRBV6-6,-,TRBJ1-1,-,CASKSPSTEAFF,TGTGCCAGCAAATCCCCAAGCACTGAAGCTTTCTTT
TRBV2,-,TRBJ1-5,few,CASKYQGGGNQPQHF,TGTGCCAGCAAATATCAAGGGGGTGGCAATCAGCCCCAGCATTTT
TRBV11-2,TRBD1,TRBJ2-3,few,CASSLRLQGLTDTQYF,TGTGCCAGCAGCTTACGGTTACAGGGGTTGACAGATACGCAGTATTTT
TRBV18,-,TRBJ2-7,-,CASSPNLGDEQYF,TGTGCCAGCTCCCCTAACTTAGGGGACGAGCAGTACTTC
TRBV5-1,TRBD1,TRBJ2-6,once,CASSRQGAGSGANVLTF,TGCGCCAGCAGCCGACAGGGGGCAGGCTCTGGGGCCAACGTCCTGACTTTC
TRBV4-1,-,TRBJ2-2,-,CASSHGKGGRGLNTGELFF,TGCGCCAGCAGCCACGGAAAAGGGGGGCGGGGGCTGAACACCGGGGAGCTGTTTTTT